This TCR beta chain was observed in a study of blood T cell repertoires in COVID-19. Trimming cost V 3 bases and J 4 bases, with 11 bases left between them. Germline V lookup: CDR1 SGHAT, CDR2 FQNNGV. The CDR3 totals 14 residues. This clone was counted once. Data came from immunoSEQ multiplex PCR; TCRdb stores just in-frame clones and leaves some out. The sample has roughly 230,000 clones, about four fifths seen once. Material for sequencing was peripheral blood. The rearrangement joins TRBV11-2 to TRBJ2-3, with a tentative D call TRBD1 (5 bases). This sequence was found in a woman of 80 years or more with acute or convalescent COVID-19. Here the CDR3 DNA reads TGTGCCAGCAGCTTGGGGCTAGGGGCAGATACGCAGTATTTT. Translation gives CASSLGLGADTQYF.